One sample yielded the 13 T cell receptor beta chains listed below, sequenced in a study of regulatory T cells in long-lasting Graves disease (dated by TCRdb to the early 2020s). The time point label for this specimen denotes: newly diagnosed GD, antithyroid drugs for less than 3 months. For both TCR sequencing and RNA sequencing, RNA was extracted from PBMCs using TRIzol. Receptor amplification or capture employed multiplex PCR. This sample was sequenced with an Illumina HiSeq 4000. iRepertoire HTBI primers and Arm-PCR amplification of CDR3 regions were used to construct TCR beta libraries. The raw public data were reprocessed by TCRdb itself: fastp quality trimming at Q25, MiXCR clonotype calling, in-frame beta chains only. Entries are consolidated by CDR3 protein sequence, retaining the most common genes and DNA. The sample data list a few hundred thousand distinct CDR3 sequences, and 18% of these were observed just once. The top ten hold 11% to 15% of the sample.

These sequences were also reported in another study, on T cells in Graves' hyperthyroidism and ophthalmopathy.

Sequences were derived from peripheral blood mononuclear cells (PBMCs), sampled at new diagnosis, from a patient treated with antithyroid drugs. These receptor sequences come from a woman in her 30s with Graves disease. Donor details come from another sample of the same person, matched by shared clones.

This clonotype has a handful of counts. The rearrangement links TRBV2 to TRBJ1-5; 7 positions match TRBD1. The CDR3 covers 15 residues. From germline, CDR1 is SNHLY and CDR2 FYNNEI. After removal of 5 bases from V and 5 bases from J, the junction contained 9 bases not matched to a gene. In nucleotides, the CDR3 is TGTGCCAGCAGTAGGGGGCAGGGGCCCTATCAGCCCCAGCATTTT. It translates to CASSRGQGPYQPQHF.

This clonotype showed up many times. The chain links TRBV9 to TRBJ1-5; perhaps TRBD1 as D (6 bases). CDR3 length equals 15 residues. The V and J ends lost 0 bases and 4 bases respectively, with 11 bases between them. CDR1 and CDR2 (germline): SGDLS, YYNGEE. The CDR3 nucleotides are TGTGCCAGCAGCGTAGGTACAGGGACGAATCAGCCCCAGCATTTT. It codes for CASSVGTGTNQPQHF.

CDR3: CASRSAQANNYGYTF. CDR3 in DNA: TGTGCCAGCAGATCCGCCCAGGCGAATAACTATGGCTACACCTTC. The chain is built from TRBV6-1 and TRBJ1-2; D remains unclear. The CDR3 covers 15 residues. V was pared by 6 bases and J by 1 base, with 15 bases between. Germline CDR1 reads MNHNS; CDR2 reads SASEGT.

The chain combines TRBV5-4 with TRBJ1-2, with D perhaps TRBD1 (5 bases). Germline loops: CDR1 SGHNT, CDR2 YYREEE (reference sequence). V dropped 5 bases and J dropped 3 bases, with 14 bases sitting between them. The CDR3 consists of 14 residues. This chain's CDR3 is CASSPAGPHYGYTF. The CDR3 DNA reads TGTGCCAGCAGTCCAGCAGGGCCACACTATGGCTACACCTTC.

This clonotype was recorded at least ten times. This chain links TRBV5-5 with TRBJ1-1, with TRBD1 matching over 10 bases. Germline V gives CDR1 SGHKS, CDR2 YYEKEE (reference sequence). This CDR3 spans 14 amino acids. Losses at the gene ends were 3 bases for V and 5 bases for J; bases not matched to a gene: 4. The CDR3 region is CASSWDRGITEAFF. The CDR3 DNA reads TGTGCCAGCAGCTGGGACAGGGGAATAACTGAAGCTTTCTTT.

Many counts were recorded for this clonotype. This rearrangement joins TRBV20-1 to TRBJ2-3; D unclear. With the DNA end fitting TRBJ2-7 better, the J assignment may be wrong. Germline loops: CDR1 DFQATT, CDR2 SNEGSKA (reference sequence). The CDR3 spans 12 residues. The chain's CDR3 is CSARRYVGTQYF. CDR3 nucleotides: TGCAGTGCTAGGAGGTACGTCGGCACGCAGTACTTC.

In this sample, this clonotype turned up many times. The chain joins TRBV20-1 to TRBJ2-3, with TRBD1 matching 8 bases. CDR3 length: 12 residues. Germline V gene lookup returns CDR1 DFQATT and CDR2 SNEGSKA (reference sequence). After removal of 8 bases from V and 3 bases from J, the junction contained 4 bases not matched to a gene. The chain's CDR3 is CSPRTGTDTQYF. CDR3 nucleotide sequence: TGCAGTCCGAGGACAGGGACAGATACGCAGTATTTT.

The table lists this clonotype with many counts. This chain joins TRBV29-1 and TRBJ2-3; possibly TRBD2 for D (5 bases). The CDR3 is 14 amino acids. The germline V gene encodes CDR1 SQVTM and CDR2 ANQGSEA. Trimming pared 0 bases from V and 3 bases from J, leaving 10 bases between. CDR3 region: CSVEEAGGTDTQYF. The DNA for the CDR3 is TGCAGCGTTGAAGAGGCGGGCGGAACAGATACGCAGTATTTT.

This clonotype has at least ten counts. In DNA form, the CDR3 reads TGTGCCAGCAGCCCGTTGGTCTACAGCGAAGCTTTCTTT. It translates to CASSPLVYSEAFF. This chain links TRBV14 with TRBJ1-1; no clear D. Trimming removed 4 bases from V and 8 bases from J, with 14 bases in between. Germline V CDR1 and CDR2: SGHDN, FVKESK. The CDR3 runs to 13 residues.

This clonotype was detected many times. CDR3 DNA sequence: TGTGCCAGCAGCATACTCAGGCTATCCCCTTACAGGAACACTGAAGCTTTCTTT. It encodes CASSILRLSPYRNTEAFF. The rearrangement uses TRBV5-4 and TRBJ1-1; D not certain. Germline V gene lookup returns CDR1 SGHNT and CDR2 YYREEE (reference sequence). The CDR3 contains 18 residues. Trimming took 4 bases from V and 1 from J, leaving 23 bases between them.

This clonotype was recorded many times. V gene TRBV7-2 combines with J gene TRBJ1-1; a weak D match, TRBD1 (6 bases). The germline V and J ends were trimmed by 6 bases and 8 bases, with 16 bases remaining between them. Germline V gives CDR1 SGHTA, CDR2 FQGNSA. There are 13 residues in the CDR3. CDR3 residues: CASSTWVGTEAFF. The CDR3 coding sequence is TGTGCCAGCAGTACATGGGTCGGGACAGAAGCTTTCTTT.

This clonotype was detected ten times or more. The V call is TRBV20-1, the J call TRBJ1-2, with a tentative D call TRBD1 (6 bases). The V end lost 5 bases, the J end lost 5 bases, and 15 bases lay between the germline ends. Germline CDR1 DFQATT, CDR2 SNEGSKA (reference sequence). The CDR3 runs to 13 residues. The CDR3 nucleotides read TGCAGTGCTCCGGACAGTCGATCTTATGGCTACACCTTC. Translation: CSAPDSRSYGYTF.

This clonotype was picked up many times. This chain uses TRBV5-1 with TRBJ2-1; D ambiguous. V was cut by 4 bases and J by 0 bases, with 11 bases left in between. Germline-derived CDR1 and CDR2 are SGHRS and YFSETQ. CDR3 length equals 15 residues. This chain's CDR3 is CASSPDARSYNEQFF. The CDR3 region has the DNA TGCGCCAGCAGCCCGGATGCCCGCTCCTACAATGAGCAGTTCTTC.